The rows below give T cell receptor beta chains drawn from one sample of a study of CD8 T cell repertoires and HIV-1 epitope variants. What these receptors recognize is not known. The repertoire was sequenced with immunoSEQ multiplex PCR; TCRdb's copy has only in-frame clones and lacks some. The table shows around 5,000 clones, with roughly 73% occurring only once. The sequencing input was cultured CD8+ T cells derived from PBMCs. The receptors originated from a male donor with HIV. Both conserved end residues are part of each CDR3. A D gene is named only where the DNA matches it firmly. Size values are once, few and many counts, or a class for expanded clones, and some rows have none.

d_gene: TRBD1; abundance: NA; len: 14; v_gene: TRBV29-1; j_gene: TRBJ2-7; CDR3aa: CSVILLTGENEQYF; CDR3nt: TGCAGCGTTATCCTTCTGACAGGGGAGAACGAGCAGTACTTC
d_gene: NA; abundance: NA; len: 17; v_gene: TRBV4-2; j_gene: TRBJ2-1; CDR3aa: CASSQDGLASSYNEQFF; CDR3nt: TGTGCCAGCAGCCAAGATGGACTCGCTAGCTCCTACAATGAGCAGTTCTTC
d_gene: TRBD1; abundance: NA; len: 15; v_gene: TRBV5-1; j_gene: TRBJ2-5; CDR3aa: CASSLYGTGQETQYF; CDR3nt: TGCGCCAGCAGCTTGTATGGGACAGGACAAGAGACCCAGTACTTC
d_gene: TRBD2; abundance: NA; len: 15; v_gene: TRBV9; j_gene: TRBJ2-5; CDR3aa: CASSVASSGGETQYF; CDR3nt: TGTGCCAGCAGCGTAGCTTCGAGCGGGGGGGAGACCCAGTACTTC
d_gene: TRBD1; abundance: NA; len: 16; v_gene: TRBV19; j_gene: TRBJ1-5; CDR3aa: CASDTGGWSSNQPQHF; CDR3nt: TGTGCCAGTGATACAGGGGGCTGGTCTAGCAATCAGCCCCAGCATTTT
d_gene: NA; abundance: NA; len: 15; v_gene: TRBV28; j_gene: TRBJ1-4; CDR3aa: CASSSSDWEAEKLFF; CDR3nt: TGTGCCAGCAGTTCGTCGGACTGGGAGGCTGAAAAACTGTTTTTT
d_gene: NA; abundance: NA; len: 13; v_gene: TRBV11-3; j_gene: TRBJ2-2; CDR3aa: CASSPPGPGELFF; CDR3nt: TGTGCCAGCAGCCCCCCAGGGCCCGGGGAGCTGTTTTTT
d_gene: TRBD2; abundance: NA; len: 15; v_gene: TRBV19; j_gene: TRBJ2-2; CDR3aa: CASKRLAVFTGELFF; CDR3nt: TGTGCCAGTAAGAGACTAGCGGTGTTCACCGGGGAGCTGTTTTTT
d_gene: NA; abundance: NA; len: 12; v_gene: TRBV28; j_gene: TRBJ1-5; CDR3aa: CASSPRGADINF; CDR3nt: TGTGCCAGCAGTCCCCGGGGGGCGGACATAAATTTT
d_gene: NA; abundance: NA; len: 17; v_gene: TRBV11-2; j_gene: TRBJ1-1; CDR3aa: CASSLFRSRDENTEAFF; CDR3nt: TGTGCCAGCAGCTTATTCCGGTCACGGGACGAAAACACTGAAGCTTTCTTT
d_gene: NA; abundance: few; len: 12; v_gene: TRBV9; j_gene: TRBJ2-2; CDR3aa: CASGQDTGELFF; CDR3nt: TGTGCCAGCGGCCAAGACACCGGGGAGCTGTTTTTT
d_gene: NA; abundance: NA; len: 13; v_gene: TRBV29-1; j_gene: TRBJ2-7; CDR3aa: CSVELDRSYEQYF; CDR3nt: TGCAGCGTTGAGCTCGACAGGTCCTACGAGCAGTACTTC
d_gene: TRBD2; abundance: NA; len: 14; v_gene: TRBV5-6; j_gene: TRBJ2-1; CDR3aa: CASSQGLAYNEQFF; CDR3nt: TGTGCCAGCAGCCAGGGACTAGCCTACAATGAGCAGTTCTTC
d_gene: NA; abundance: NA; len: 14; v_gene: TRBV6-1; j_gene: TRBJ1-5; CDR3aa: CASSEDSLNQPQHF; CDR3nt: TGTGCCAGCAGTGAGGACAGTCTCAATCAGCCCCAGCATTTT
d_gene: NA; abundance: few; len: 16; v_gene: TRBV6-5; j_gene: TRBJ1-3; CDR3aa: CASSYSQGSSGNTIYF; CDR3nt: TGTGCCAGCAGTTACTCCCAGGGAAGCTCTGGAAACACCATATATTTT
d_gene: NA; abundance: once; len: 15; v_gene: TRBV19; j_gene: TRBJ1-5; CDR3aa: CASSIAKGSSQPQHF; CDR3nt: TGTGCCAGTAGTATCGCGAAGGGTTCCAGTCAGCCCCAGCATTTT
d_gene: NA; abundance: NA; len: 18; v_gene: TRBV21-1; j_gene: TRBJ2-7; CDR3aa: CASSKSGPPGQGSYEQYF; CDR3nt: TGTGCCAGCAGCAAAAGCGGACCTCCGGGACAGGGGTCCTACGAGCAGTACTTC
d_gene: TRBD2; abundance: medium-sized; len: 17; v_gene: TRBV7-2; j_gene: TRBJ2-3; CDR3aa: CASSLGLAGGPTDTQYF; CDR3nt: TGTGCCAGCAGCTTGGGACTAGCGGGAGGGCCCACAGATACGCAGTATTTT
d_gene: TRBD2; abundance: NA; len: 15; v_gene: TRBV6-6; j_gene: TRBJ2-3; CDR3aa: CASAGRGGTTDTQYF; CDR3nt: TGTGCCAGCGCAGGGCGGGGGGGGACCACAGATACGCAGTATTTT
d_gene: NA; abundance: NA; len: 14; v_gene: TRBV7-6; j_gene: TRBJ2-3; CDR3aa: CASSWGGPTDTQYF; CDR3nt: TGTGCCAGCAGCTGGGGAGGACCGACAGATACGCAGTATTTT
d_gene: NA; abundance: NA; len: 14; v_gene: TRBV2; j_gene: TRBJ1-1; CDR3aa: CASSELGGNTEAFF; CDR3nt: TGTGCCAGCAGTGAACTGGGGGGGAACACTGAAGCTTTCTTT
d_gene: TRBD2; abundance: NA; len: 18; v_gene: TRBV7-9; j_gene: TRBJ2-2; CDR3aa: CASSSGLAGPANTGELFF; CDR3nt: TGTGCCAGCAGCTCCGGACTAGCGGGGCCGGCGAACACCGGGGAGCTGTTTTTT
d_gene: NA; abundance: NA; len: 16; v_gene: TRBV5-1; j_gene: TRBJ2-5; CDR3aa: CASSLTSGRPQETQYF; CDR3nt: TGCGCCAGCAGCCTAACTTCGGGACGCCCCCAAGAGACCCAGTACTTC
d_gene: NA; abundance: NA; len: 12; v_gene: TRBV4-2; j_gene: TRBJ2-7; CDR3aa: CASSPTTYEQYF; CDR3nt: TGTGCCAGCAGCCCCACAACCTACGAGCAGTACTTC